Sequencing of this T cell receptor (beta chain) was carried out in a study of siplizumab effects on memory and regulatory T cells. Whole-study results and caveats: Naive T cells appeared more diverse than memory cells and seemed to be major alloresponse contributors. Under siplizumab, an average around 68% of mappable alloreactive CD4+ clones were Treg-derived, compared with around 25% in controls.

Around 10^5 TCR templates per sample were assayed. Profiling relied on immunoSEQ multiplex PCR, and the TCRdb table lists in-frame clones only, not all of them. The table shows roughly 120,000 clones, with around 94% occurring only once. Worth noting for this clone: Its antigen is not identified.

V was pared by 0 bases and J by 6 bases, with 12 bases between. The CDR3 sequence is 14 residues long. Germline lookup yields CDR1 KGHSH and CDR2 LQKENI. The TCR comes from a human donor in good health. Sample: non-Treg CD4+ T cells sorted from blood. This rearrangement joins TRBV18 to TRBJ2-7, with unresolved D. CDR3 sequence: CASSPPSRLGEQYF. The CDR3 DNA reads as TGTGCCAGCTCACCACCCTCCCGGCTTGGCGAGCAGTACTTC.